The sample holds many counts of the clone carrying this TCR beta chain. Its antigen remains unknown. V was trimmed by 5 bases and J by 4 bases, leaving 12 bases between them. There are 13 residues in the CDR3. The germline V gene encodes CDR1 SGHVS and CDR2 FNYEAQ. This specimen comes from a study of T cell repertoires in cytomegalovirus infection. Study-wide context: Matching HLA type, along with CMV infection, was indicated by public TCR beta signatures.

One entry per CDR3 protein, called by TCRdb with MiXCR from the reads. The sample lists 290,000 or so distinct CDR3 sequences, 8% to 10% occurring once. Study observations and caveats: Identification of carriers of CMV plus the relevant HLA was performed using cumulative public TCR beta family frequency. HLA-C-restricted CMV-specific TCR beta clonotypes prevailed in the ex vivo response.

This receptor was obtained from a human donor in good health (CMV status not recorded). Some clones in this sample may be carry-over from other donors' samples. The chain recombines TRBV7-6 with TRBJ2-7; D might be TRBD1 (6 bases). The specimen sequenced was PBMCs. The CDR3 coding sequence is TGTGCCAGCAGCCTCTCAGGGGCTTACGAGCAGTACTTC. It is translated as CASSLSGAYEQYF.